This record covers a single TCR beta chain. This entry comes from a study of blood T cell repertoires in COVID-19. Looking at the study overall: COVID-19 samples from acute and convalescent phases originated in the United States, Italy and Spain. The analysed material was cDNA or gDNA that came from T cells, B-cell-depleted T cells, or PBMCs.

As originally analysed: Using reference gene primer amplification, nucleated cell counts were estimated. Profiled with immunoSEQ multiplex PCR; TCRdb holds only in-frame clones, not every one. Clonal size and the V and J genes are those of that table, whereas D and trimming came from the DNA. There are more than 250,000 clones in the sample; 86% occur only once, and around 1.5% lies in the top ten. V gave up 9 bases and J gave up 0 bases, with 16 bases separating them. The germline gives CDR1 SGDLS, CDR2 YYNGEE. The length of the CDR3 is 16 residues. Sample: peripheral blood. This clonotype originated in a woman between 50 and 59 years old with acute or convalescent COVID-19. This sequence joins TRBV9 and TRBJ2-6; tentative D call: TRBD2 (6 bases). The CDR3 protein is CATTQGLGSGANVLTF. Here the CDR3 DNA reads TGTGCCACCACCCAGGGACTGGGCTCTGGGGCCAACGTCCTGACTTTC. The complete variable domain, with remaining parts taken from reference TRBV9 and TRBJ2-6, reads DSGVTQTPKHLITATGQRVTLRCSPRSGDLSVYWYQQSLDQGLQFLIQYYNGEERAKGNILERFSAQQFPDLHSELNLSSLELGDSALYFCATTQGLGSGANVLTFGAGSRLTVL.